A single sample is the source of the 24 T cell receptor beta chains below, sequenced in a study of metastatic and nonmetastatic thyroid tumors. TCRdb re-analyzed the PCR reads using MiXCR. This sample has tens of thousands of clones, with approximately 30% found just once. Nobody among the patients had been given any treatment before thyroid surgery. Sample: blood. These receptors all stem from a male donor with papillary thyroid cancer or a benign thyroid nodule (not recorded which). Some clones in this sample may be carry-over from other donors' samples.

Points on this clone: An end of the junction does not agree with germline; a read error may underlie this. This chain links TRBV10-3 with TRBJ2-7; 8 bases agree with TRBD2. Germline lookup yields CDR1 ENHRY and CDR2 SYGVKD. CDR3 length: 16 residues. CDR3 residues: CSISELRETSVYEQYF. The CDR3 DNA follows: TGTTCCATCAGTGAGTTACGGGAGACTAGCGTGTACGAGCAGTACTTC.

The chain carries TRBV12-3 or TRBV12-4 and TRBJ2-7; D is unclear. V gave up 4 bases and J gave up 6 bases, with 7 bases separating them. This CDR3 comprises 11 residues. This CDR3 is CASSWIGEQYF. The CDR3 DNA is TGTGCCAGCAGTTGGATAGGCGAGCAGTACTTC.

The rearrangement joins TRBV3-1 to TRBJ2-7; D may be TRBD1 (5 bases). The CDR3 contains 14 residues. The V end was cut by 1 base, the J end by 3 bases, with 10 bases between. Germline V gene data show CDR1 as LGHDT and CDR2 as YNNKEL (reference sequence). The chain's CDR3 is CASSQGTQGYEQYF. For the CDR3, the DNA is TGTGCCAGCAGCCAAGGGACCCAGGGCTACGAGCAGTACTTC.

The chain couples TRBV18 to TRBJ1-5; D is undetermined. The germline V gene has CDR1 KGHSH and CDR2 LQKENI. The CDR3 loop spans 17 amino acids. V lost 0 bases to trimming and J lost 0 bases, with 12 bases between them. In DNA, the CDR3 is TGTGCCAGCTCACCACCGGCCGCGGCCTATAGCAATCAGCCCCAGCATTTT. Its translation: CASSPPAAAYSNQPQHF.

This clone was observed a few times. This chain links TRBV6-4 with TRBJ1-2; 10 positions match TRBD1. Trimming cost V 3 bases and J 3 bases; bases outside gene matches: 4. The CDR3 is 15 residues long. Germline-derived CDR1 and CDR2 are MRHNA and SNTAGT. In nucleotides, the CDR3 is TGTGCCAGCAGTGATGGGACAGGGGACGACTATGGCTACACCTTC. Protein product: CASSDGTGDDYGYTF.

This clone turned up a few times. The chain links TRBV28 to TRBJ1-5; D call uncertain. CDR1 and CDR2 from the germline V gene are MDHEN and SYDVKM. The CDR3 consists of 11 residues. Trimming cost V 5 bases and J 2 bases, with 1 base left between them. The CDR3 spells CASSGNQPQHF. The CDR3 DNA sequence: TGTGCCAGCAGTGGCAATCAGCCCCAGCATTTT.

As for this clone: Other DNA sequences in this sample translate to the same CDR3. The gene calls are TRBV5-1 and TRBJ2-7, with 8 bases that match TRBD1. CDR3 length: 16 amino acids. Trimming removed 0 bases from V and 7 bases from J; junction bases left unmatched: 12. Germline CDR1 SGHRS, CDR2 YFSETQ. DNA for the CDR3: TGCGCCAGCAGCTTGGAGGGCATCAGGGGGCTTGGAGAGCAGTACTTC. This translates into CASSLEGIRGLGEQYF.

The V and J genes are TRBV7-6 and TRBJ2-7; TRBD1 might be the D (6 bases). The V and J ends lost 5 bases and 3 bases respectively, with 14 bases between them. CDR1 and CDR2 from the germline V gene are SGHVS and FNYEAQ. The CDR3 spans 14 residues. This CDR3 is CASSTPGQSYEQYF. The CDR3 bases are TGTGCCAGCAGCACCCCAGGACAGAGCTACGAGCAGTACTTC.

This clone has only a few counts. The chain couples TRBV19 to TRBJ1-6; TRBD1 is a possible D gene (5 bases). Between the trimmed V and J ends, which lost 6 bases and 8 bases, there was a span of 11 bases. The CDR3 loop spans 13 amino acids. Germline V gene data show CDR1 as LNHDA and CDR2 as SQIVND (reference sequence). The CDR3 sequence is CASSAWGYSPLHF. The CDR3 DNA follows: TGTGCCAGTAGCGCCTGGGGGTATTCACCCCTCCACTTT.

For this clone: The conserved phenylalanine or tryptophan is not found at the CDR3 terminus, so this likely reflects a read error. The limits of the CDR3 on the DNA are not certain, so only TCRdb's listed CDR3 is given. The sample contains more than one DNA sequence encoding this CDR3. The CDR3 is CASSLKCG. The J gene is TRBJ2-1, the V gene TRBV7-3; the D call TRBD2 from the table was never checked on the DNA. CDR1 is SGHTA and CDR2 is FQGTGA in the germline V gene. The CDR3 adds up to 8 amino acids, both ends counted.

This clone was picked up many times. Since a much larger clone is just one base distant, this may be a read error. The J gene is TRBJ1-4, the V gene TRBV12-3 or TRBV12-4; D perhaps matches TRBD1 (5 bases). This CDR3 comprises 14 residues. Trimming took 6 bases from V and 7 from J, leaving 15 bases between them. In DNA form, the CDR3 reads TGTGCCAGCAGACACCCCGGGGGGACTGAAAAACTGTTTTTT. Its translation is CASRHPGGTEKLFF.

This chain uses TRBV20-1 with TRBJ1-6; TRBD1 might be the D (6 bases). The germline V gene has CDR1 DFQATT and CDR2 SNEGSKA (reference sequence). V shed 0 bases and J shed 6 bases, with 15 bases lying between them. The CDR3 consists of 16 residues. The chain's CDR3 is CSARDPGGAGNSPLHF. The CDR3 DNA is TGCAGTGCTAGAGACCCCGGGGGCGCGGGTAATTCACCCCTCCACTTT.

There are a few counts of this clone. The CDR3 loop reads CASSPSDRGSYEQYF. CDR3 DNA: TGTGCCAGCAGTCCCTCGGACAGGGGCTCCTACGAGCAGTACTTC. The chain recombines TRBV12-3 or TRBV12-4 with TRBJ2-7; 9 bases map to TRBD1. The CDR3 has 15 residues. The junction had 5 bases not matched to a gene; V was cut back by 5 bases and J by 0 bases.

There are many counts of this clone. The chain couples TRBV5-1 to TRBJ2-1; 9 positions agree with TRBD2. Per germline, CDR1 SGHRS and CDR2 YFSETQ. CDR3 size: 16 residues. V gave up 2 bases and J gave up 7 bases; unmatched junction bases: 10. CDR3 region: CASSFMGGGRGNEQFF. The CDR3, as DNA: TGCGCCAGCAGCTTTATGGGCGGCGGGAGGGGAAATGAGCAGTTCTTC.

This clone came up a few times. The chain links TRBV27 to TRBJ2-6; D is unresolved. V was pared by 5 bases and J by 0 bases, with 14 bases between. The CDR3 runs 17 residues. CDR1 and CDR2 from the germline V gene are MNHEY and SMNVEV (reference sequence). In DNA form, the CDR3 reads TGTGCCAGCAGTCCTACCAGTAATCACTCTGGGGCCAACGTCCTGACTTTC. Its protein product is CASSPTSNHSGANVLTF.

This clone has only a few counts. The chain couples TRBV6-1 to TRBJ1-5; perhaps TRBD1 as D (6 bases). Germline V gene sequence: CDR1 MNHNS, CDR2 SASEGT. This CDR3 spans 15 amino acids. Trimming removed 5 bases at V and 6 bases at J, with 17 bases between. The DNA of the CDR3 is TGTGCCAGCAGTACGTCCCCGACAGGCGCTCAGCCCCAGCATTTT. Amino acid sequence: CASSTSPTGAQPQHF.

J is TRBJ2-7 and V is TRBV6-1, with 9 bases aligning to TRBD2. The germline V gene encodes CDR1 MNHNS and CDR2 SASEGT. The CDR3 extends over 16 amino acids. Trimming cost V 5 bases and J 0 bases; bases outside gene matches: 8. In DNA form, the CDR3 reads TGTGCCAGCAGTTCAGTCCTAGCGGGGAGCTCCTACGAGCAGTACTTC. This codes for CASSSVLAGSSYEQYF.

This chain links TRBV11-2 with TRBJ1-2; 10 bases are a match to TRBD1. The CDR3 consists of 15 residues. V lost 5 bases and J lost 6; bases outside the gene matches: 9. Germline CDR1 and CDR2: SGHAT and FQNNGV. CDR3 loop: CASSPNLGQGDGYTF. In nucleotides, the CDR3 is TGTGCCAGCAGCCCTAACCTCGGACAGGGGGATGGCTACACCTTC.

This clone was seen ten or more times. The chain uses TRBV2 and TRBJ2-2; 7 bases map to TRBD2. V lost 5 bases and J lost 6; bases outside the gene matches: 12. CDR3 length: 16 amino acids. In germline, CDR1 is SNHLY, CDR2 FYNNEI. The CDR3 loop is CASSFSPGGLAGELFF. In nucleotides, the CDR3 is TGTGCCAGCAGTTTCTCCCCGGGAGGTTTAGCCGGGGAGCTGTTTTTT.

The V gene is TRBV11-2, the J gene TRBJ2-7; 13 bases agree with TRBD2. This CDR3 contains 17 residues. The V and J ends lost 4 bases and 4 bases, in that order; junction bases with no gene match: 10. The germline CDR1 and CDR2 sequences are SGHAT and FQNNGV. CDR3 in DNA: TGTGCCAGCAGCTCCGGACTAGCGGGGGTTACTACATACGAGCAGTACTTC. Translated: CASSSGLAGVTTYEQYF.

This clone showed up many times. V is TRBV28 and J is TRBJ1-3; unclear D gene. Germline assignment: CDR1 MDHEN and CDR2 SYDVKM. The CDR3 has 14 residues. V lost 8 bases to trimming and J lost 0 bases, with 11 bases between them. CDR3 nucleotide sequence: TGTGCCAGCGGGAGACGGAGCTCTGGAAACACCATATATTTT. It is translated as CASGRRSSGNTIYF.

This sequence joins TRBV11-3 and TRBJ2-7; no definite D call. This CDR3 is 14 amino acids long. The ends were cut back, 5 bases at V and 5 bases at J, with 16 bases in the middle. Germline CDR1 SGHNT, CDR2 YENEEA. The CDR3 nucleotides are TGTGCCAGCAGCCCGACTGGAACCCCCAACGAGCAGTACTTC. Its protein is CASSPTGTPNEQYF.

This clone was seen repeatedly, ten times or more. The chain is built from TRBV29-1 and TRBJ1-1, with TRBD1 matching over 10 bases. J gave up 7 bases and V 6 bases, and 11 bases lay outside the gene matches. Per germline, CDR1 SQVTM and CDR2 ANQGSEA. This CDR3 spans 14 amino acids. The CDR3 coding sequence is TGCAGCGTAAGACGACAGGGGGCGGGGAATGAAGCTTTCTTT. It codes for CSVRRQGAGNEAFF.

This clone was seen only a few times. The chain couples TRBV13 to TRBJ1-2; 7 bases are shared with TRBD1. From germline, CDR1 is PRHDT and CDR2 FYEKMQ (reference sequence). J was trimmed by 2 bases and V by 5 bases; bases with no gene match: 5. CDR3 size: 14 residues. CDR3 sequence (DNA): TGTGCCAGCAGCGAAGGGACAGTCAACTATGGCTACACCTTC. Protein sequence: CASSEGTVNYGYTF.